This T cell receptor beta chain was recovered during a study of shared clonotypes between healthy human individuals. For the study at large: Three plates were used per donor for CD4 naive, three for CD4 memory, two for CD8 naive and one for CD8 memory. General observations from the study: Relative to their counterparts shared across all four donors, non-shared clonotypes exhibited diminished generation probabilities. Roughly 4.6% of naive CD4 clonotypes were common to a handful of donors.

Germline loops: CDR1 ENHRY, CDR2 SYGVKD. Trimming took off 0 bases at V and 8 bases at J, with 13 bases between the two ends. This CDR3 has 14 residues. Comments on this clone: Its specificity is unknown.

The repertoire was sequenced with immunoSEQ multiplex PCR; TCRdb's copy has only in-frame clones and lacks some. The repertoire holds 2 million to 2.5 million clones, with 95% as singletons. The genes are TRBV10-3 and TRBJ1-2; possible D gene TRBD1, 5 bases. The sequence was collected from a man aged 18 to 29 in good health. Source material: naive CD4+ T cells sorted from blood. Subset described: CD45RA+ positively selected. The DNA of the CDR3 is TGTGCCATCAGTGAGTCGATGGGGGTCGTGGGCTACACCTTC. As protein: CAISESMGVVGYTF.